The present T cell receptor beta chain was sequenced within a study of shared clonotypes between healthy human individuals. Between the trimmed V and J ends, which lost 4 bases and 1 base, there was a span of 26 bases. The CDR3 has 19 residues. CDR1 and CDR2 from the germline V gene are SGHNT and YYREEE (reference sequence). Everyone who donated was a Caucasian adult who lived in Nashville, Tennessee. Genomic DNA (from each subset) was split evenly across several immunoSEQ plates. Profiled with immunoSEQ multiplex PCR; TCRdb holds only in-frame clones, not every one. The sample lists hundreds of thousands of clones, 90% to 96% seen once, with roughly 0.06% in the top ten.

This chain joins TRBV5-4 and TRBJ2-5; D possibly corresponds to TRBD1 (7 bases). The receptor was isolated from a woman in her thirties in good health. The source material was naive CD4+ T cells sorted from blood. Subset specified: CD45RA+ positively selected. The DNA of the CDR3 is TGTGCCAGCAGCCGCGGGATGATAACGACAGGGCAGGCCCAAGAGACCCAGTACTTC. Translation gives CASSRGMITTGQAQETQYF.